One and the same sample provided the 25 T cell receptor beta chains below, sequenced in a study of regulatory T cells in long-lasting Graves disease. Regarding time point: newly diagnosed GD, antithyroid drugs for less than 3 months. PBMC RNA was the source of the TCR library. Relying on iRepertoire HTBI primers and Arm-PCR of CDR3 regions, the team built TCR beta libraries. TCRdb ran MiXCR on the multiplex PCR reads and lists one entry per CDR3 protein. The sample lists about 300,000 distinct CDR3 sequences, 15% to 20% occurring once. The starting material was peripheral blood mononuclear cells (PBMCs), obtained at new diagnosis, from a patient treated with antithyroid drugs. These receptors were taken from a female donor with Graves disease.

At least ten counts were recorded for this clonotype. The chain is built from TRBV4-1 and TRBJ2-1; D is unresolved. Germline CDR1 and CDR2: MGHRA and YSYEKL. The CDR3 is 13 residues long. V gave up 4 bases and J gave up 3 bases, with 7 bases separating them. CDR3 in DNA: TGCGCCAGCAGCCGAGACATCTACAATGAGCAGTTCTTC. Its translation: CASSRDIYNEQFF.

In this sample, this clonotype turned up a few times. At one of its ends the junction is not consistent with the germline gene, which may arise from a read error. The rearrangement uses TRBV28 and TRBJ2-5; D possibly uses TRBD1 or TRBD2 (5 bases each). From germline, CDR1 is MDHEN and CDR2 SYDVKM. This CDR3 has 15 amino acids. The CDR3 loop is CTSSPTGARGETQYF. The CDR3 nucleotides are TGTACCAGCAGTCCCACCGGGGCACGGGGTGAGACCCAGTACTTC.

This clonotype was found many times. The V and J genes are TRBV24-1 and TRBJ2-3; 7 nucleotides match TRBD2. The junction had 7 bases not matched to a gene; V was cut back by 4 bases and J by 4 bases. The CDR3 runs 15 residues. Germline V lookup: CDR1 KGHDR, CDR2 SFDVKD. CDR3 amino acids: CATSDITSAPDTQYF. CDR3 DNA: TGTGCCACCAGTGACATAACTAGCGCCCCAGATACGCAGTATTTT.

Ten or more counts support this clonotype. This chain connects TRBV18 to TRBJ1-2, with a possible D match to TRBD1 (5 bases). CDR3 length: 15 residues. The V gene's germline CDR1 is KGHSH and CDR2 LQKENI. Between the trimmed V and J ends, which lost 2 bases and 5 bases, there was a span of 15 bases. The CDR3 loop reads CASSPKAGPTYGYTF. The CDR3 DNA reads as TGTGCCAGCTCACCAAAGGCAGGGCCCACGTATGGCTACACCTTC.

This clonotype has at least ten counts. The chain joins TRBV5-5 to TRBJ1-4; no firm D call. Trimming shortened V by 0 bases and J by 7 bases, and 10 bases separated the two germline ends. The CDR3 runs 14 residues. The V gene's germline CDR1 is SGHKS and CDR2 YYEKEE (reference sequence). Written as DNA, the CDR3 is TGTGCCAGCAGCTTGGCCGGGGTTAGTGAAAAACTGTTTTTT. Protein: CASSLAGVSEKLFF.

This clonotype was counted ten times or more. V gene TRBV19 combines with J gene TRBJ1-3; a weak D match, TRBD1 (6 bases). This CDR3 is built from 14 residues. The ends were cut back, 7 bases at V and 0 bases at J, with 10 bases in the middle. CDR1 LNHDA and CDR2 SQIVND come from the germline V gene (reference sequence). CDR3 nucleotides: TGTGCCAGTACGCGGGACACCTCTGGAAACACCATATATTTT. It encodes CASTRDTSGNTIYF.

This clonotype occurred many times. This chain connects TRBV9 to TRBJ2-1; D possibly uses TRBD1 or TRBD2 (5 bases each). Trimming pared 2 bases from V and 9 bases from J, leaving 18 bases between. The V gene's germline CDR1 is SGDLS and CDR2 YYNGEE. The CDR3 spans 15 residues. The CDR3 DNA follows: TGTGCCAGCAGCGTTTCAGGACAAGGGAGCGTTGAGCAGTTCTTC. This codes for CASSVSGQGSVEQFF.

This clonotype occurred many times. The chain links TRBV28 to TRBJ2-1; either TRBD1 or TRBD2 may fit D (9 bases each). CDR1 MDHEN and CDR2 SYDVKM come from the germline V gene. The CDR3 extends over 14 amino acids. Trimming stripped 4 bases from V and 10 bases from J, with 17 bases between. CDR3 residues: CASSYAGGTGEQFF. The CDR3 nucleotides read TGTGCCAGCAGTTATGCGGGAGGGACAGGGGAGCAGTTCTTC.

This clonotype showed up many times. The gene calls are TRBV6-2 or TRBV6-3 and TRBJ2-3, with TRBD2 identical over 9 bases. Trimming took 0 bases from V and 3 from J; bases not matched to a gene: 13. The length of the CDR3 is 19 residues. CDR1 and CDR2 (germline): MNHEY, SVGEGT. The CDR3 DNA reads TGTGCCAGCAGTTACTCAGGGAATGGCCTAGCGGGACCAACAGATACGCAGTATTTT. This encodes CASSYSGNGLAGPTDTQYF.

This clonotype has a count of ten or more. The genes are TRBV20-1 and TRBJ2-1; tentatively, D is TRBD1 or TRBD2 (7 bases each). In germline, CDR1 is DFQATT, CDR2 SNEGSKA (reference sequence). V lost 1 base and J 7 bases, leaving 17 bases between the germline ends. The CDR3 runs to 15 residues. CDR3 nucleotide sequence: TGCAGTGCTAGAGGGGGAGGGACAGATGAAAATGAGCAGTTCTTC. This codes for CSARGGGTDENEQFF.

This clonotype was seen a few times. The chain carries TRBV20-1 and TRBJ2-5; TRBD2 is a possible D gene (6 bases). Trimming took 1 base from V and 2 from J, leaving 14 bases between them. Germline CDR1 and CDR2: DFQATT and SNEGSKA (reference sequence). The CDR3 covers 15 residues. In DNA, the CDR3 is TGCAGTGCTAGAGCCTTGTTGCGGGGACAAGAGACCCAGTACTTC. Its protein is CSARALLRGQETQYF.

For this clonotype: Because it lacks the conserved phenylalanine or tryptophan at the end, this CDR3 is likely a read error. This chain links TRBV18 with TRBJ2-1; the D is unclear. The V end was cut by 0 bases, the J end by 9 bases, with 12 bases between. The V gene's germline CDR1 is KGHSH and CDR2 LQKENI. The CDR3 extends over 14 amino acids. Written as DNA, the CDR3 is TGTGCCAGCTCACCACCCGGTCTAAGGCTTGAGCAGTTCCTC. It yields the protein CASSPPGLRLEQFL.

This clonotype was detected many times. As DNA, the CDR3 is TGTGCCAGCAGCCAAGGGCTTAGCCACGAGCAGTACTTC. Translated: CASSQGLSHEQYF. The rearrangement uses TRBV14 and TRBJ2-7; D is ambiguous. The CDR3 has 13 residues. CDR1 is SGHDN and CDR2 is FVKESK in the germline V gene. V was trimmed by 1 base and J by 5 bases, leaving 9 bases between them.

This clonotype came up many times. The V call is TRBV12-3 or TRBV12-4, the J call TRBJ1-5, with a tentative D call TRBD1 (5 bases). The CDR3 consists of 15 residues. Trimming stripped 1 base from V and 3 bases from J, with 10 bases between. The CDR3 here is CASSLGGDLNQPQHF. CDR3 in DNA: TGTGCCAGCAGTTTAGGTGGGGACCTCAATCAGCCCCAGCATTTT.

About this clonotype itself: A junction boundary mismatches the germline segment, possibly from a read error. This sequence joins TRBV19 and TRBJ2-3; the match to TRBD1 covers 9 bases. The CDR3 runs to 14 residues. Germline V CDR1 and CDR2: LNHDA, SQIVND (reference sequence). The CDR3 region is CATKNGDRDSRVVF. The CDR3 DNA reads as TGTGCCACTAAAAACGGGGACAGGGATTCGAGGGTTGTATTT.

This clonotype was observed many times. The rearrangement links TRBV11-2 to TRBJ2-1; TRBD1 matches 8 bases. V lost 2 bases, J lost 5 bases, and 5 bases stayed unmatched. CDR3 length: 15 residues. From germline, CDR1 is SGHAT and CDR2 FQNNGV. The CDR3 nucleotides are TGTGCCAGCAGCTTACACAGGGGGAAGGACAATGAGCAGTTCTTC. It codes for CASSLHRGKDNEQFF.

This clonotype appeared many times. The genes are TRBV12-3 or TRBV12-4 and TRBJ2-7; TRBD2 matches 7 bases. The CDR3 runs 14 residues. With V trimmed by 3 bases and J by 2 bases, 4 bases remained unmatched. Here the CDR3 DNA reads TGTGCCAGCAGTTTGGCGGGAGAGGCCTACGAGCAGTACTTC. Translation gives CASSLAGEAYEQYF.

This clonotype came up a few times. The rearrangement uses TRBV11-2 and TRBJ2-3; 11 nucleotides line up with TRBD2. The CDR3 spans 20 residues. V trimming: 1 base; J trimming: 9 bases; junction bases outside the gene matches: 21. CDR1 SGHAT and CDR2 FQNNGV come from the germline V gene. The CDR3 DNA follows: TGTGCCAGCAGCTTAGGGACTAGCGGGTCTGAAACGGGGAGGGTCGTGACGCAGTATTTT. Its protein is CASSLGTSGSETGRVVTQYF.

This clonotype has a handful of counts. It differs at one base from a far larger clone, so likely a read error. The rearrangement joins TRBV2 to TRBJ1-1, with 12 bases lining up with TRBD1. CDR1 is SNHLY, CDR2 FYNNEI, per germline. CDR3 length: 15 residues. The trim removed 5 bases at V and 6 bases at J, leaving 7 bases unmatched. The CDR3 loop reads CASSYSGQGAAEAFF. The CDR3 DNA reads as TGTGCCAGCAGTTACTCGGGACAGGGGGCAGCTGAAGCTTTCTTT.

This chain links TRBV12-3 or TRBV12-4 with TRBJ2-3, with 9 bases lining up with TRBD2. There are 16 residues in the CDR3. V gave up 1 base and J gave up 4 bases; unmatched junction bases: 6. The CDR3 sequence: CASSLETAGGPDTQYF. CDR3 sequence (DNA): TGTGCCAGCAGTTTAGAGACGGCGGGAGGGCCAGATACGCAGTATTTT.

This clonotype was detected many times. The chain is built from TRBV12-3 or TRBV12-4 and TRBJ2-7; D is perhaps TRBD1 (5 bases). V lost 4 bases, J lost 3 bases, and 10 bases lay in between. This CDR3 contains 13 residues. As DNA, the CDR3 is TGTGCCAGCAGTTCATCGACAGTCTACGAGCAGTACTTC. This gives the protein CASSSSTVYEQYF.

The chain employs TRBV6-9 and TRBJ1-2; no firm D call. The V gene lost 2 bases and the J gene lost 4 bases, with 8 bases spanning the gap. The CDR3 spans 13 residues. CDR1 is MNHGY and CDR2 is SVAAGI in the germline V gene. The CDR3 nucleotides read TGTGCCAGCAGTTATGGGAGCGGCTATGGCTACACCTTC. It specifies CASSYGSGYGYTF.

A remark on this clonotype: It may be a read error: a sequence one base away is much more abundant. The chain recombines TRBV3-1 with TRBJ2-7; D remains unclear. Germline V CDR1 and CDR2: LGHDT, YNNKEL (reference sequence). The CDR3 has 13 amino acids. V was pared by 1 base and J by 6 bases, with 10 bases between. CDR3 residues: CASSQARLIEQYF. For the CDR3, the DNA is TGTGCCAGCAGCCAAGCACGCCTTATCGAGCAGTACTTC.

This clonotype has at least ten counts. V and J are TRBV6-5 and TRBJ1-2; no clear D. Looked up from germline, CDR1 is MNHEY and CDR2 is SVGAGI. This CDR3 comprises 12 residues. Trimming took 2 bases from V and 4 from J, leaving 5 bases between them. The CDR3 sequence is CASSYDRYGYTF. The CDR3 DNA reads TGTGCCAGCAGTTACGATCGCTATGGCTACACCTTC.

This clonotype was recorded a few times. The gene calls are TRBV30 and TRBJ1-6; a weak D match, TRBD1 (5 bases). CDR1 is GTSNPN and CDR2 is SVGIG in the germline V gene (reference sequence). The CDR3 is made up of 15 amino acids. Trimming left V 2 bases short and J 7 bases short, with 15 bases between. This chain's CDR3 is CAWSSSGRVNSPLHF. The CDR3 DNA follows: TGTGCCTGGAGTTCATCGGGACGGGTGAATTCACCCCTCCACTTT.